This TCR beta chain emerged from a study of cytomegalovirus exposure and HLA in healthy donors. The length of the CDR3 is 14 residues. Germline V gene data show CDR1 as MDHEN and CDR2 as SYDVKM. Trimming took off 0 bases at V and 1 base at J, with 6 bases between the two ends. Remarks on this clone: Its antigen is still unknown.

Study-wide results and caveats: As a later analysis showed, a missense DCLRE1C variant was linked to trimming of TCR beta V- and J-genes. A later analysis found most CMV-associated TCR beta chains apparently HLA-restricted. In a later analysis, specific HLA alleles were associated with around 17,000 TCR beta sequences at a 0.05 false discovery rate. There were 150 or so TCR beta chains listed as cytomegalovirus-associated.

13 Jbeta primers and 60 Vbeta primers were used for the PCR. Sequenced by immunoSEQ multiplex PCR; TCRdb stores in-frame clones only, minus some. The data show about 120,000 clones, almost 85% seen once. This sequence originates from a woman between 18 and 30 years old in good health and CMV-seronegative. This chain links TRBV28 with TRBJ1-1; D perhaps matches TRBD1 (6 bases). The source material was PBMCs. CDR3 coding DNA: TGTGCCAGCAGTTTATGGACAGGGAACACTGAAGCTTTCTTT. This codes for CASSLWTGNTEAFF.